These 15 T cell receptor beta chains share one sample of origin, sequenced in a study of cytomegalovirus exposure and HLA in healthy donors. PCR used 60 Vbeta primers and 13 Jbeta primers. Only in-frame clones appear in the TCRdb table, and some are missing; sequencing was by immunoSEQ multiplex PCR. Its clone listing holds tens of thousands of clones. Sequenced: PBMCs. The receptors shown here come from a man aged 35-49 years in good health and CMV-seronegative.

The chain is built from TRBV6-1 and TRBJ2-5, with 7 bases matching TRBD2. The V segment lost 6 bases and the J segment 3 bases; nucleotides outside the gene matches: 10. CDR3 length: 15 residues. Germline V gives CDR1 MNHNS, CDR2 SASEGT. CDR3 in amino acids: CASSPSRGSEETQYF. Written as DNA, the CDR3 is TGTGCCAGCAGCCCTTCGCGGGGGAGCGAAGAGACCCAGTACTTC.

The gene calls are TRBV5-1 and TRBJ2-3, with TRBD1 matching over 7 bases. Germline lookup yields CDR1 SGHRS and CDR2 YFSETQ. V gave up 4 bases and J gave up 5 bases; unmatched junction bases: 10. The CDR3 runs 15 residues. The CDR3 nucleotides are TGCGCCAGCAGCGTCCCCGTGACAGGGCTAGATACGCAGTATTTT. This sequence encodes CASSVPVTGLDTQYF.

The gene calls are TRBV6-1 and TRBJ1-1; D unresolved. This CDR3 is 13 amino acids long. V was pared by 7 bases and J by 1 base, with 10 bases between. Germline CDR1 MNHNS, CDR2 SASEGT. CDR3: CASIMTGNTEAFF. CDR3 nucleotide sequence: TGTGCCAGCATTATGACGGGGAACACTGAAGCTTTCTTT.

In DNA form, the CDR3 reads TGTGCCCGGGGGGTCACAGATACGCAGTATTTT. Amino acid sequence: CARGVTDTQYF. This sequence joins TRBV30 and TRBJ2-3, with 7 positions matching TRBD2. CDR1 and CDR2 (germline): GTSNPN, SVGIG (reference sequence). The CDR3 runs to 11 residues. Unmatched junction bases numbered 1, after V lost 8 bases and J lost 2 bases.

The J gene is TRBJ1-1, the V gene TRBV7-9, with D perhaps matching TRBD1 (6 bases). Germline assignment: CDR1 SEHNR and CDR2 FQNEAQ (reference sequence). This CDR3 has 15 residues. V was cut by 5 bases and J by 2 bases, with 15 bases left in between. This chain's CDR3 is CASSLGQSQNTEAFF. The CDR3 DNA sequence: TGTGCCAGCAGCCTAGGACAGAGCCAAAACACTGAAGCTTTCTTT. Based on the CDR3 plus reference TRBV7-9 and TRBJ1-1, the full variable domain is DTGVSQNPRHKITKRGQNVTFRCDPISEHNRLYWYRQTLGQGPEFLTYFQNEAQLEKSRLLSDRFSAERPKGSFSTLEIQRTEQGDSAMYLCASSLGQSQNTEAFFGQGTRLTVV.

The V gene is TRBV6-1, the J gene TRBJ2-6, with TRBD1 matching over 7 bases. The V segment lost 3 bases and the J segment 2 bases; nucleotides outside the gene matches: 10. The length of the CDR3 is 18 residues. CDR1 MNHNS and CDR2 SASEGT come from the germline V gene. CDR3 nucleotides: TGTGCCAGCAGTGATCGACAGGGAACGAGTACTGGGGCCAACGTCCTGACTTTC. Its translation: CASSDRQGTSTGANVLTF.

The chain combines TRBV29-1 with TRBJ2-5, with D perhaps matching TRBD2 (5 bases). V lost 7 bases and J 3 bases, leaving 12 bases between the germline ends. The germline gives CDR1 SQVTM, CDR2 ANQGSEA. The CDR3 totals 12 residues. CDR3 in DNA: TGCAGCGGCCGGACTTGGAAAGAGACCCAGTACTTC. It is translated as CSGRTWKETQYF.

Notes on this clone: This sample also contains other DNA sequences that code for the same CDR3. The chain employs TRBV18 and TRBJ1-2, with D possibly being TRBD1 (5 bases). The V end was cut by 3 bases, the J end by 5 bases, with 10 bases between. CDR1 KGHSH and CDR2 LQKENI come from the germline V gene. The CDR3 loop spans 13 amino acids. The chain's CDR3 is CASSPTGSYGYTF. DNA of the CDR3: TGTGCCAGCTCACCCACAGGCAGTTATGGCTACACCTTC.

V is TRBV5-4 and J is TRBJ2-2, with D tentatively TRBD2 (6 bases). V lost 4 bases, J lost 4 bases, and 14 bases lay in between. This CDR3 region has 15 residues. Germline CDR1 and CDR2: SGHNT and YYREEE (reference sequence). Here the CDR3 DNA reads TGTGCCAGCAGCCGGCGACTGGGGGGCACCGGGGAGCTGTTTTTT. It specifies CASSRRLGGTGELFF.

In DNA form, the CDR3 reads TGTGCCAGCACCCCCGGGACAGTTGGAAACACCATATATTTT. Protein: CASTPGTVGNTIYF. The chain is built from TRBV28 and TRBJ1-3, with 7 bases aligning to TRBD1. The CDR3 has 14 amino acids. In germline, CDR1 is MDHEN, CDR2 SYDVKM. The junction had 6 bases not matched to a gene; V was cut back by 7 bases and J by 3 bases.

The genes are TRBV6-5 and TRBJ2-7; 8 nucleotides line up with TRBD1. This CDR3 is built from 15 residues. Trimming cost V 2 bases and J 0 bases; bases outside gene matches: 3. Germline CDR1 MNHEY, CDR2 SVGAGI. The CDR3, as DNA: TGTGCCAGCAGTTACGACAGGGGTGGCTCCTACGAGCAGTACTTC. Protein product: CASSYDRGGSYEQYF.

J is TRBJ2-1 and V is TRBV6-1; no clear D gene. Trimming removed 4 bases from V and 7 bases from J, with 5 bases in between. CDR3 size: 11 residues. Looked up from germline, CDR1 is MNHNS and CDR2 is SASEGT. As DNA, the CDR3 is TGTGCCAGCAGTGTGGAGAATGAGCAGTTCTTC. Its protein is CASSVENEQFF.

CDR3 loop: CASSQVSDTQAFF. In DNA form, the CDR3 reads TGCGCCAGCAGCCAAGTTTCCGACACCCAGGCTTTCTTT. The V and J genes are TRBV4-1 and TRBJ1-1; D is undetermined. This CDR3 contains 13 residues. The ends were cut back, 1 base at V and 11 bases at J, with 14 bases in the middle. The germline V gene encodes CDR1 MGHRA and CDR2 YSYEKL.

The gene calls are TRBV10-3 and TRBJ1-1; 10 nucleotides agree with TRBD1. The ends lost 7 bases at V and 7 bases at J; junction bases unmatched: 9. Germline V gives CDR1 ENHRY, CDR2 SYGVKD. There are 14 residues in the CDR3. The CDR3 reads CAITTDRGRGEAFF. Written as DNA, the CDR3 is TGTGCCATCACTACAGACAGGGGGCGTGGTGAAGCTTTCTTT.

The chain has TRBV15 and TRBJ2-3, with 9 nucleotides matching TRBD1. V dropped 0 bases and J dropped 8; count of bases not matched to a gene: 12. Germline V gene lookup returns CDR1 LNHNV and CDR2 YYDKDF (reference sequence). This CDR3 has 17 amino acids. CDR3 region: CATSRDSFTGGPGTQYF. CDR3 coding DNA: TGTGCCACCAGCAGAGATAGTTTCACAGGGGGCCCGGGTACGCAGTATTTT. Using reference TRBV15 and TRBJ2-3 for the parts outside the CDR3, the full variable domain is DAMVIQNPRYQVTQFGKPVTLSCSQTLNHNVMYWYQQKSSQAPKLLFHYYDKDFNNEADTPDNFQSRRPNTSFCFLDIRSPGLGDTAMYLCATSRDSFTGGPGTQYFGPGTRLTVL.